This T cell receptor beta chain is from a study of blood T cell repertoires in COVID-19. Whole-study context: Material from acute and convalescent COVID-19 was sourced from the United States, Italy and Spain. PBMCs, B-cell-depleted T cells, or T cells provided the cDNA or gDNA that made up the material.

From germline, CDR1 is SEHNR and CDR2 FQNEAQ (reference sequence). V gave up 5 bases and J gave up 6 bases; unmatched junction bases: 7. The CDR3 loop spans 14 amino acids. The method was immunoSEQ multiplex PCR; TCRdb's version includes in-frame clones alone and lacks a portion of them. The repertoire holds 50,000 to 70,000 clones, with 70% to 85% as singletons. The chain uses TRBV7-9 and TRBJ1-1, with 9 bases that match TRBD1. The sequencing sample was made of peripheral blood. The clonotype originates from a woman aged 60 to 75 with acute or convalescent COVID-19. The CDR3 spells CASSPGQGFAEAFF. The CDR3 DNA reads TGTGCCAGCAGCCCAGGACAGGGGTTCGCTGAAGCTTTCTTT. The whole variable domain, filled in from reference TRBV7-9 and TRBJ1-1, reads DTGVSQNPRHKITKRGQNVTFRCDPISEHNRLYWYRQTLGQGPEFLTYFQNEAQLEKSRLLSDRFSAERPKGSFSTLEIQRTEQGDSAMYLCASSPGQGFAEAFFGQGTRLTVV.